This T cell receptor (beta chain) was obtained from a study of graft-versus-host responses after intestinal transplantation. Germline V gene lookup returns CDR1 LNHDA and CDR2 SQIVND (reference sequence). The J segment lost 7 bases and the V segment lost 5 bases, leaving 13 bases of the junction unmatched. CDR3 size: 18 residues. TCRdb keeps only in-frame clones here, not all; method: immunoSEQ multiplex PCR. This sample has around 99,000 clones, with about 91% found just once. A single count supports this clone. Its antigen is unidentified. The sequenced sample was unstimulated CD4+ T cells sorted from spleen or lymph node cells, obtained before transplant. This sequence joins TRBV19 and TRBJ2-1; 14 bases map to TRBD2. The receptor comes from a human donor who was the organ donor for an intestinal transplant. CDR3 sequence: CASSPAGLAGGPWNEQFF. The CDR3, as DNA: TGTGCCAGTAGTCCCGCCGGACTAGCGGGGGGCCCGTGGAATGAGCAGTTCTTC.